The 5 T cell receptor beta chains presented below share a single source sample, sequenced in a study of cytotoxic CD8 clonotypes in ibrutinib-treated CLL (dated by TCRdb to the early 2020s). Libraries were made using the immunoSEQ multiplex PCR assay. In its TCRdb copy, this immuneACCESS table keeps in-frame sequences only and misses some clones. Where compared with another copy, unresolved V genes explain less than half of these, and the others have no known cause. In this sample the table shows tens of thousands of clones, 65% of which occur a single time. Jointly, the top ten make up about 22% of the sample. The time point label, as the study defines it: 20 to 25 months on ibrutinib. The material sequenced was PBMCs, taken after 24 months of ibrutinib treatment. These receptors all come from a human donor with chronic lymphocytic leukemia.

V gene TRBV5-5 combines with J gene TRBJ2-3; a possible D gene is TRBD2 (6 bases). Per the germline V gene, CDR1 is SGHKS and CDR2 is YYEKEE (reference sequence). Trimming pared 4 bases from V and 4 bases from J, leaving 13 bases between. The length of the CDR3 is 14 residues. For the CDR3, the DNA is TGTGCCAGCAGCCTGTCCCCGGGGGCAGATACGCAGTATTTT. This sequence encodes CASSLSPGADTQYF.

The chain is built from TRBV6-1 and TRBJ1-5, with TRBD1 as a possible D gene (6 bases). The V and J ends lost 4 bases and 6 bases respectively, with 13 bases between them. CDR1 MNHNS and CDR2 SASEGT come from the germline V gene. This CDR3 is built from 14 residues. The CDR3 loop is CASSVQGWFQPQHF. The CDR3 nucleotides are TGTGCCAGCAGTGTACAGGGTTGGTTTCAGCCCCAGCATTTT.

The CDR3 here is CAHRDRGSQPQHF. CDR3 bases: TGTGCCCATCGGGACAGGGGGTCCCAGCCCCAGCATTTT. V and J are TRBV28 and TRBJ1-5; 11 bases are a match to TRBD1. The CDR3 runs to 13 residues. Germline-derived CDR1 and CDR2 are MDHEN and SYDVKM. The ends lost 11 bases at V and 7 bases at J; junction bases unmatched: 7.

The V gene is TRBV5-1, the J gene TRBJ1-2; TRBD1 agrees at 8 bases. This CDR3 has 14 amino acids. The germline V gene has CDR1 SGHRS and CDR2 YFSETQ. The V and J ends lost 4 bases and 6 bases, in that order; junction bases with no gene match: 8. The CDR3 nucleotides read TGCGCCAGCAGCCTACTGACAGGGGAGGATGGCTACACCTTC. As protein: CASSLLTGEDGYTF.

CDR3 DNA sequence: TGTGCCAGCAGTGTCCGGACTAGCGGTATTTCCTACGAGCAGTACTTC. Its translation: CASSVRTSGISYEQYF. The genes are TRBV28 and TRBJ2-7; the match to TRBD2 covers 10 bases. J was trimmed by 1 base and V by 5 bases; bases with no gene match: 8. In germline, CDR1 is MDHEN, CDR2 SYDVKM. The CDR3 loop spans 16 amino acids.